This T cell receptor (beta chain) was recorded in a study of Ad26.COV2.S vaccination and SARS-CoV-2 variants. Overall study results and limits: After vaccination, reports described spike-specific CD8+ and CD4+ T cell responses as showing substantial breadth.

Trimming pared 8 bases from V and 11 bases from J, leaving 19 bases between. This CDR3 has 12 amino acids. In germline, CDR1 is MDHEN, CDR2 SYDVKM. On this clone: Its antigen is not known.

Only in-frame clones appear in the TCRdb table, and some are missing; sequencing was by immunoSEQ multiplex PCR. The table includes over 130,000 clones, approximately 90% detected once. This TCR came from a human donor who had recovered from COVID-19. This chain uses TRBV28 with TRBJ2-7; D perhaps matches TRBD2 (6 bases). Material: peripheral blood, obtained after recovery from COVID-19. The chain's CDR3 is CASRYTAGGEYF. The CDR3 DNA sequence: TGTGCCAGCCGCTATACCGCCGGGGGAGAGTACTTC.